Each of the 17 T cell receptor beta chains below was sequenced from the same sample in a study of blood T cell repertoires in COVID-19. Sequenced by immunoSEQ multiplex PCR; TCRdb stores in-frame clones only, minus some. The table lists around 240,000 clones, roughly 81% of them singletons. The sample consisted of peripheral blood. Receptors originate from a middle-aged man with acute or convalescent COVID-19.

V is TRBV19 and J is TRBJ1-3; TRBD1 is a possible D gene (6 bases). The germline V gene has CDR1 LNHDA and CDR2 SQIVND (reference sequence). This CDR3 comprises 15 residues. Trimming left V 6 bases short and J 4 bases short, with 16 bases between. In DNA, the CDR3 is TGTGCCAGTAGGCCATCCGGGACACTCGGAAACACCATATATTTT. This codes for CASRPSGTLGNTIYF.

For the CDR3, the DNA is TGTGCCAGCAGCTCACCTACGACACCTGGCTACACCTTC. Residues: CASSSPTTPGYTF. V usage is TRBV5-4 and J usage is TRBJ1-2; D remains ambiguous. The CDR3 runs 13 residues. CDR1 and CDR2 (germline): SGHNT, YYREEE (reference sequence). Trimming pared 3 bases from V and 7 bases from J, leaving 13 bases between.

This chain connects TRBV18 to TRBJ1-1; 8 positions match TRBD1. This CDR3 is built from 14 residues. The trim removed 5 bases at V and 3 bases at J, leaving 5 bases unmatched. From germline, CDR1 is KGHSH and CDR2 LQKENI. The CDR3 loop reads CASSNNRGDTEAFF. In DNA, the CDR3 is TGTGCCAGCTCAAACAACAGGGGGGACACTGAAGCTTTCTTT.

V is TRBV15 and J is TRBJ2-2, with a possible D match to TRBD1 (6 bases). The CDR3 spans 14 residues. Looked up from germline, CDR1 is LNHNV and CDR2 is YYDKDF (reference sequence). V lost 0 bases and J 6 bases, leaving 8 bases between the germline ends. The CDR3 reads CATSRDRTAGELFF. CDR3 bases: TGTGCCACCAGCAGAGACCGGACAGCCGGGGAGCTGTTTTTT.

The CDR3 sequence is CASSLESGEYGYTF. In DNA, the CDR3 is TGTGCCAGCAGCCTTGAGAGCGGGGAATATGGCTACACCTTC. This chain joins TRBV4-2 and TRBJ1-2; no clear D. The CDR3 contains 14 residues. V was shortened by 4 bases and J by 5 bases, with 14 bases between the two germline ends. Germline CDR1 reads LGHNA; CDR2 reads YNFKEQ.

The chain couples TRBV28 to TRBJ1-6; perhaps TRBD1 as D (5 bases). Germline V gene data show CDR1 as MDHEN and CDR2 as SYDVKM. V lost 1 base and J 0 bases, leaving 22 bases between the germline ends. There are 21 residues in the CDR3. CDR3 in DNA: TGTGCCAGCAGTTTATACCGAAGCCCTAACAGGCCCAGCTCCTATAATTCACCCCTCCACTTT. It encodes CASSLYRSPNRPSSYNSPLHF.

The genes are TRBV3-1 (or the pseudogene TRBV3-2) and TRBJ2-7; tentatively, D is TRBD1 (5 bases). The germline V gene has CDR1 LGHDT and CDR2 YNNKEL (reference sequence). Trimming took off 1 base at V and 5 bases at J, with 9 bases between the two ends. The CDR3 runs 13 residues. Here the CDR3 reads CASSQASRDEQYF. The CDR3 bases are TGTGCCAGCAGCCAAGCATCCAGGGACGAGCAGTACTTC.

This clone was recorded only once. This chain uses TRBV6-5 with TRBJ1-2, with D unresolved. Germline V gene data show CDR1 as MNHEY and CDR2 as SVGAGI. The CDR3 is 14 amino acids. The ends were cut back, 1 base at V and 5 bases at J, with 11 bases in the middle. CDR3 nucleotides: TGTGCCAGCAGTTACTTAGTCGGGAGATATGGCTACACCTTC. As protein: CASSYLVGRYGYTF.

In DNA, the CDR3 is TGTGCCAGCAGTTCCATCGGACAGAGTTCCCTCCACTTT. This codes for CASSSIGQSSLHF. The chain carries TRBV6-5 and TRBJ1-6; D might be TRBD1 (6 bases). Germline V gene lookup returns CDR1 MNHEY and CDR2 SVGAGI. Trimming removed 4 bases at V and 14 bases at J, with 15 bases between. The CDR3 extends over 13 amino acids.

This clone was picked up a small number of times. The chain combines TRBV4-2 with TRBJ2-2; 7 bases fit TRBD1. Germline CDR1 and CDR2: LGHNA and YNFKEQ. CDR3 length: 17 residues. J lost 0 bases, V lost 0 bases, and 4 bases had no gene match. The CDR3 coding sequence is TGTGCCAGCAGCCAAGAGGGACAGCTCGCGAACACCGGGGAGCTGTTTTTT. The encoded protein is CASSQEGQLANTGELFF.

This rearrangement joins TRBV9 to TRBJ2-3, with TRBD2 identical over 7 bases. With 3 bases clipped from V and 2 bases from J, the junction kept 6 bases outside the gene matches. Germline V lookup: CDR1 SGDLS, CDR2 YYNGEE. The CDR3 runs to 15 residues. CDR3 in amino acids: CASSAGTTPTDTQYF. The CDR3 DNA reads TGTGCCAGCAGCGCCGGGACTACTCCCACAGATACGCAGTATTTT.

V is TRBV5-6 and J is TRBJ2-7; 7 bases agree with TRBD2. V shed 4 bases and J 3 bases; nucleotides not matched to a gene: 4. CDR3 size: 13 residues. The germline CDR1 and CDR2 sequences are SGHDT and YYEEEE. This CDR3 reads CASSPGRGYEQYF. As DNA, the CDR3 is TGTGCCAGCAGCCCAGGGAGGGGCTACGAGCAGTACTTC.

The chain carries TRBV4-1 and TRBJ1-2; 7 bases align to TRBD1. CDR1 is MGHRA and CDR2 is YSYEKL in the germline V gene. V shed 2 bases and J 3 bases; nucleotides not matched to a gene: 21. CDR3 size: 20 residues. The CDR3 spells CASSQHAYEEEGAVHYGYTF. The CDR3 DNA follows: TGCGCCAGCAGCCAACACGCTTACGAAGAGGAGGGGGCGGTTCACTATGGCTACACCTTC.

The J gene is TRBJ2-5, the V gene TRBV7-2; 11 bases map to TRBD1. The trim removed 0 bases at V and 1 base at J, leaving 1 base unmatched. The CDR3 contains 16 residues. In germline, CDR1 is SGHTA, CDR2 FQGNSA. This CDR3 reads CASSLAGTGGQETQYF. The CDR3 coding sequence is TGTGCCAGCAGCTTAGCGGGGACAGGGGGCCAAGAGACCCAGTACTTC.

This chain connects TRBV7-2 to TRBJ2-7; 10 bases are shared with TRBD2. Germline V gives CDR1 SGHTA, CDR2 FQGNSA. The CDR3 has 17 amino acids. V shed 0 bases, J shed 4 bases, and the junction held 9 bases outside the gene matches. CDR3 region: CASSLAPLAGLYYEQYF. DNA of the CDR3: TGTGCCAGCAGCTTAGCGCCACTAGCGGGACTCTATTACGAGCAGTACTTC.

The gene calls are TRBV6-5 and TRBJ2-7; D gene unclear. This CDR3 spans 13 amino acids. The germline CDR1 and CDR2 sequences are MNHEY and SVGAGI. V lost 6 bases to trimming and J lost 5 bases, with 14 bases between them. CDR3 loop: CASRRPGQDEQYF. The CDR3 nucleotides read TGTGCCAGCAGGCGACCCGGCCAGGACGAGCAGTACTTC.

The V call is TRBV24-1, the J call TRBJ1-2; 9 bases fit TRBD1. CDR3 length: 15 amino acids. Germline V gives CDR1 KGHDR, CDR2 SFDVKD. V shed 2 bases and J 5 bases; nucleotides not matched to a gene: 5. DNA of the CDR3: TGTGCCACCAGTGATTCGGACGGGACAGGGTATGGCTACACCTTC. It yields the protein CATSDSDGTGYGYTF.